In its sample, the clone carrying this T cell receptor beta chain was seen a few times. Its antigen remains unidentified. Trimming removed 2 bases from V and 5 bases from J; junction bases left unmatched: 12. The CDR3 runs 17 residues. CDR1 is MDHEN, CDR2 SYDVKM, per germline. These data belong to a study of T cells in Graves' hyperthyroidism and ophthalmopathy. Study findings and constraints: The blood repertoire included most of the expanded thyroid clonotypes above 0.001. Ophthalmopathy was told apart from stable hyperthyroidism by a 13 V-J model. Ophthalmopathy was predicted by the model a median of roughly 6.6 months ahead of onset.

Subjects with ophthalmopathy showed a Clinical Activity Score no lower than 3, a NOSPECS grade no lower than 4, and a duration shorter than 3 months. Researchers amplified the TCR beta CDR3 regions from RNA transcripts. The HTBI set primed first-round TCR CDR3 RT-PCR. One entry per CDR3 protein results from TCRdb running MiXCR on the multiplex PCR reads. The profile shows hundreds of thousands of distinct CDR3 sequences, roughly 15% of them singletons. Sequencing was carried out using blood. The rearrangement joins TRBV28 to TRBJ1-5, with TRBD1 identical over 7 bases. This TCR was sampled from a woman between 50 and 59 years old with Graves' ophthalmopathy. The DNA of the CDR3 is TGTGCCAGCAGTTTAATTCAACGAGGGGGCGCAGATCAGCCCCAGCATTTT. This gives the protein CASSLIQRGGADQPQHF.